The 15 T cell receptor beta chains listed next were all sequenced from one sample in a study of CD8+ T cells in alopecia areata. After isolation, RNA underwent reverse transcription to generate cDNA as the sequencing template. Sequenced by immunoSEQ multiplex PCR; TCRdb stores in-frame clones only, minus some. The sample lists over 90,000 clones; around 59% were seen once. Sequencing was carried out using CD4+ T cells sorted from blood. The receptor source for this set is a human donor in good health.

This clone was found a few times. The chain employs TRBV13 and TRBJ2-7; unclear D gene. Germline V gene sequence: CDR1 PRHDT, CDR2 FYEKMQ (reference sequence). CDR3 length: 13 residues. V lost 0 bases, J lost 4 bases, and 7 bases lay in between. As DNA, the CDR3 is TGTGCCAGCAGCTTAGGGGCGTCGTACGAGCAGTACTTC. Residues: CASSLGASYEQYF.

V is TRBV29-1 and J is TRBJ1-2, with no clear D. V lost 3 bases, J lost 8 bases, and 19 bases lay in between. Germline V CDR1 and CDR2: SQVTM, ANQGSEA. There are 14 residues in the CDR3. The CDR3 DNA is TGCAGCGTTGAGGTCCGGCAGCGAGTCGGCGGCTACACCTTC. This codes for CSVEVRQRVGGYTF.

The CDR3 loop reads CASSLGFSNQPQHF. As DNA, the CDR3 is TGTGCCAGCAGCTTAGGATTTAGCAATCAGCCCCAGCATTTT. The chain joins TRBV5-6 to TRBJ1-5; D unclear. V was cut by 2 bases and J by 0 bases, with 6 bases left in between. The CDR3 is 14 amino acids. Germline assignment: CDR1 SGHDT and CDR2 YYEEEE.

This clone was seen a handful of times. Other DNA sequences in the same sample also yield this CDR3. The chain links TRBV29-1 to TRBJ2-5, with 10 bases aligning to TRBD1. CDR3 size: 14 residues. V shed 6 bases, J shed 2 bases, and the junction held 6 bases outside the gene matches. Germline CDR1 SQVTM, CDR2 ANQGSEA. CDR3 sequence: CSVPGTGVQETQYF. CDR3 nucleotides: TGCAGCGTCCCCGGGACAGGGGTTCAAGAGACCCAGTACTTC.

The rearrangement joins TRBV29-1 to TRBJ2-1; D unresolved. Germline-derived CDR1 and CDR2 are SQVTM and ANQGSEA. The CDR3 is made up of 13 amino acids. V lost 5 bases and J 7 bases, leaving 15 bases between the germline ends. CDR3: CSVLPFYWNEQFF. The CDR3 region has the DNA TGCAGCGTTCTCCCGTTCTATTGGAATGAGCAGTTCTTC.

This chain uses TRBV7-3 with TRBJ2-5; TRBD2 agrees at 7 bases. This CDR3 region has 14 residues. The germline gives CDR1 SGHTA, CDR2 FQGTGA. With V trimmed by 3 bases and J by 4 bases, 5 bases remained unmatched. The CDR3 sequence is CASSFGGRAETQYF. CDR3 bases: TGTGCCAGCAGCTTTGGAGGGAGGGCAGAGACCCAGTACTTC.

The chain is built from TRBV2 and TRBJ2-4, with D hard to call. Per germline, CDR1 SNHLY and CDR2 FYNNEI. The V end was cut by 4 bases, the J end by 9 bases, with 13 bases between. The CDR3 runs to 13 residues. CDR3 sequence reads: CASSAPGPPIQYF. CDR3 sequence (DNA): TGTGCCAGCAGTGCCCCGGGCCCCCCCATTCAGTACTTC.

This clone was seen repeatedly, ten times or more. This chain joins TRBV16 and TRBJ1-6; D unclear. Germline V gives CDR1 KGHSY, CDR2 FQNENV. Trimming took off 2 bases at V and 8 bases at J, with 7 bases between the two ends. The length of the CDR3 is 13 residues. The CDR3 DNA sequence: TGTGCCAGCAGCCAACAGAAATATTCACCCCTCCACTTT. Encoded protein: CASSQQKYSPLHF.

The chain combines TRBV4-1 with TRBJ1-1; D call uncertain. Germline values: CDR1 MGHRA, CDR2 YSYEKL. V was shortened by 3 bases and J by 2 bases, with 10 bases between the two germline ends. CDR3 length equals 14 residues. CDR3 nucleotides: TGCGCCAGCAGCCAGAGGGAGATAAACACTGAAGCTTTCTTT. It yields the protein CASSQREINTEAFF.

The chain couples TRBV5-4 to TRBJ2-3; 8 bases fit TRBD1. The CDR3 runs to 15 residues. The germline V gene has CDR1 SGHNT and CDR2 YYREEE (reference sequence). The V segment lost 2 bases and the J segment 5 bases; nucleotides outside the gene matches: 7. The CDR3 spells CASSFSSGGKDTQYF. CDR3 DNA: TGTGCCAGCAGCTTTTCATCAGGGGGCAAAGATACGCAGTATTTT.

This clone was picked up one time. J is TRBJ2-1 and V is TRBV2; D possibly corresponds to TRBD1 (6 bases). The CDR3 covers 14 residues. Germline V lookup: CDR1 SNHLY, CDR2 FYNNEI. V lost 6 bases to trimming and J lost 12 bases, with 21 bases between them. The CDR3 bases are TGTGCCAGCAGGGGGGCAGGGCGTCTACCTAGGCAGTTCTTC. Its translation: CASRGAGRLPRQFF. Filled out from reference TRBV2 and TRBJ2-1, the complete variable domain reads EPEVTQTPSHQVTQMGQEVILRCVPISNHLYFYWYRQILGQKVEFLVSFYNNEISEKSEIFDDQFSVERPDGSNFTLKIRSTKLEDSAMYFCASRGAGRLPRQFFGPGTRLTVL.

The chain has TRBV6-5 and TRBJ2-5; TRBD1 is a possible D gene (5 bases). Germline V gene data show CDR1 as MNHEY and CDR2 as SVGAGI. The CDR3 has 13 residues. The V end lost 6 bases, the J end lost 9 bases, and 17 bases lay between the germline ends. The chain's CDR3 is CASSEDPTVPQYF. The CDR3 nucleotides are TGTGCCAGCAGCGAAGACCCGACAGTCCCCCAGTACTTC.

The chain links TRBV7-2 to TRBJ2-7; possible D gene TRBD1, 5 bases. Germline CDR1 reads SGHTA; CDR2 reads FQGNSA. This CDR3 is 14 amino acids long. Trimming pared 3 bases from V and 0 bases from J, leaving 9 bases between. The CDR3 spells CASSFDRGSYEQYF. In nucleotides, the CDR3 is TGTGCCAGCAGCTTTGACAGAGGCTCCTACGAGCAGTACTTC.

The V call is TRBV5-6, the J call TRBJ2-1; the match to TRBD2 covers 8 bases. CDR1 is SGHDT, CDR2 YYEEEE, per germline. V shed 6 bases, J shed 6 bases, and the junction held 14 bases outside the gene matches. The CDR3 extends over 16 amino acids. Here the CDR3 DNA reads TGTGCCAGCACCCGGGACGTAGCGGGGCTCCTCAATGAGCAGTTCTTC. It translates to CASTRDVAGLLNEQFF.

This clone was recorded once. This chain links TRBV29-1 with TRBJ2-5; D is perhaps TRBD2 (6 bases). This CDR3 contains 13 residues. Germline assignment: CDR1 SQVTM and CDR2 ANQGSEA. With 3 bases removed from V and 2 bases from J, the gap between germline ends came to 10 bases. CDR3 loop: CSVDSAGQETQYF. DNA of the CDR3: TGCAGCGTTGACAGTGCGGGACAAGAGACCCAGTACTTC.